The following is a T cell receptor (beta chain) sequence with its context. This sample was taken from a study of shared T cell receptors in the human thymus. Trimming took off 0 bases at V and 7 bases at J, with 21 bases between the two ends. The germline V gene encodes CDR1 LNHDA and CDR2 SQIVND (reference sequence). This CDR3 contains 18 residues. Produced via immunoSEQ multiplex PCR; TCRdb's table is partial and in-frame only. The sample yields hundreds of thousands of clones, around 89% seen once. This sample also appeared in a second study, on human thymus T cells. As reported in that work: Resected material from corrective heart surgery provided the thymus tissue analysed.

The chain carries TRBV19 and TRBJ2-2; D is ambiguous. This receptor was obtained from a boy less than two years old with a congenital heart defect. The sample comprised thymocytes. CDR3 amino acids: CASSIDRVPPFSSGELFF. The CDR3 nucleotides are TGTGCCAGTAGTATAGATCGAGTACCCCCCTTTAGCAGCGGGGAGCTGTTTTTT.